These T cell receptor beta chains were read from a single sample in a study of high-grade serous ovarian cancer treatment subgroups. Sequencing was performed with immunoSEQ multiplex PCR; in TCRdb, only in-frame clones are kept and a portion is missing. Of thousands of clones listed, about 66% were seen once; the top ten hold approximately 5.9%. The sequencing sample was made of tumor tissue. All receptors derive from a human donor with high-grade serous ovarian cancer. The CDR3 runs from the conserved cysteine through the conserved F or W. The order of the fields is J gene, clone size, V gene, D gene, CDR3 DNA, CDR3 protein. D genes are given only for firm matches. A row's size may be missing; if present it is once, few, many or a size class.

>TRBJ1-6|NA|TRBV21-1|NA
TGTGCCAGCAGCAAAGAAAAGGGGTCCTATAATTCACCCCTCCACTTT
CASSKEKGSYNSPLHF
>TRBJ1-2|few|TRBV4-3|NA
TGCGCCAGCAGCCGAGGGACCTCTCCCTACGGCTACACCTTC
CASSRGTSPYGYTF
>TRBJ2-5|NA|TRBV27|TRBD2
TGTGCCAGCCTTCTAGTAGCGGGAGAAGAGACCCAGTACTTC
CASLLVAGEETQYF
>TRBJ2-7|NA|TRBV7-9|NA
TGTGCCAGCAGCTTACCCCAGGACAGTTCCTACGAGCAGTACTTC
CASSLPQDSSYEQYF
>TRBJ1-1|few|TRBV28|NA
TGTGCCAGCAGTTTATATCAGGGGCGAGGGAACACTGAAGCTTTCTTT
CASSLYQGRGNTEAFF
>TRBJ2-7|NA|TRBV10-3|TRBD2
TGTGCCAGCAGTCTAGCGGAGGCCTACGAGCAGTACTTC
CASSLAEAYEQYF
>TRBJ1-3|NA|TRBV25-1|NA
TGTGCCAGCAGTCCAAGGGAAAGTAGAAACACCATATATTTT
CASSPRESRNTIYF
>TRBJ2-7|NA|TRBV29-1|TRBD1
TGCAGCGTGTCCACTGGACAGGGGAAGGAGTACTTC
CSVSTGQGKEYF
>TRBJ2-1|once|TRBV11-2|NA
TGTGCCAGCAGCTTCACCAATGAGCAGTTCTTC
CASSFTNEQFF
>TRBJ2-1|NA|TRBV6-6|NA
TGTGCCAGCAGTTACTCGGACTCACGGTATGCTGAGCAGTTCTTC
CASSYSDSRYAEQFF
>TRBJ1-5|once|TRBV5-4|TRBD1
TGTGCCAGCAGCCAACGGACAGGGGGCTTGTACCAGCCCCAGCATTTT
CASSQRTGGLYQPQHF
>TRBJ2-3|once|TRBV28|TRBD2
TGTGCCAGCAGTCCGACCAGACTAGCGGGAACAGATACGCAGTATTTT
CASSPTRLAGTDTQYF
>TRBJ1-1|NA|TRBV20-1|NA
TGCAGTGCGGCCCGGACAGATGAAGCTTTCTTT
CSAARTDEAFF
>TRBJ2-6|NA|TRBV27|TRBD1
TGTGCCAGCAGTCGACGATGGGACAGGGAGGGCACTGGGGCCAACGTCCTGACTTTC
CASSRRWDREGTGANVLTF
>TRBJ1-3|NA|TRBV5-4|NA
TGTGCCAGCAGTTTGGGCCCTGGAAACACCATATATTTT
CASSLGPGNTIYF
>TRBJ2-2|NA|TRBV5-1|TRBD2
TGCGCCAGCAGCCCGGGACTAGGCACCGGGGAGCTGTTTTTT
CASSPGLGTGELFF